The TCR beta chain described here comes from a study of blood T cell repertoires in COVID-19. Libraries were prepared by immunoSEQ multiplex PCR; TCRdb keeps only in-frame clonotypes and omits some of them. The sample lists over 70,000 clones; roughly 87% were seen once. The CDR3 length is 14 residues. V was trimmed by 4 bases and J by 2 bases, leaving 10 bases between them. Germline loops: CDR1 SNHLY, CDR2 FYNNEI. This TCR derives from a man between 18 and 29 years old with COVID-19, enrolled during active disease. V is TRBV2 and J is TRBJ2-3; D perhaps matches TRBD2 (5 bases). Sequencing was carried out using peripheral blood. The CDR3 is CASSVGAVTDTQYF. As DNA, the CDR3 is TGTGCCAGCAGTGTCGGAGCGGTCACAGATACGCAGTATTTT.